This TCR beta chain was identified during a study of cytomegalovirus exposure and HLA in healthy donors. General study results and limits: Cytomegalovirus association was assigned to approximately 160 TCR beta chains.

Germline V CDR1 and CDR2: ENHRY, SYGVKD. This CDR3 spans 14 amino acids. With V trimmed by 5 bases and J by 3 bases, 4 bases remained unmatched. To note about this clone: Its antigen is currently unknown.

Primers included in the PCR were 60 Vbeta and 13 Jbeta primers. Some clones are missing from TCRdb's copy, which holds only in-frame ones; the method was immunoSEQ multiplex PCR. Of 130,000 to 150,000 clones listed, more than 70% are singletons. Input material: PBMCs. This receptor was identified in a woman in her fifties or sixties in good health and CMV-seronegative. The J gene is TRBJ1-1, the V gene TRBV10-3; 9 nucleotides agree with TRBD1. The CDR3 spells CAISSQGADTEAFF. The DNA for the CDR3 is TGTGCCATCAGTTCACAGGGGGCGGACACTGAAGCTTTCTTT.